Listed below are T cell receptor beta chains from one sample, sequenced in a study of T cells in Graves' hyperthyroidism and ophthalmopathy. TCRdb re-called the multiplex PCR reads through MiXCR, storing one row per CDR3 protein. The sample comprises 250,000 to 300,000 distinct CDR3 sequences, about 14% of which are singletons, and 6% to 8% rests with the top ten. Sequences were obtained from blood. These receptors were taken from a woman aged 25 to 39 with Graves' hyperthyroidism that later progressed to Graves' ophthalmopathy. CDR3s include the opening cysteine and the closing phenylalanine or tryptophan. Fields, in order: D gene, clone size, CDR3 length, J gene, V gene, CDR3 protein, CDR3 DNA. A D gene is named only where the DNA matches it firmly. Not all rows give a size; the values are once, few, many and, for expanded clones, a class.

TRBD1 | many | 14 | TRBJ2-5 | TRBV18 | CASSEGQGEETQYF | TGTGCCAGCTCAGAGGGACAGGGTGAAGAGACCCAGTACTTC
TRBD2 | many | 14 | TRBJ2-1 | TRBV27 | CASSPGGGRNEQFF | TGTGCCAGCAGCCCCGGTGGCGGGAGAAATGAGCAGTTCTTC
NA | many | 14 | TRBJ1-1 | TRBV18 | CASTGGGTFTEAFF | TGTGCCAGCACAGGAGGCGGCACATTCACTGAAGCTTTCTTT
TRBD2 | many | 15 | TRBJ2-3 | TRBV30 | CAWAGEASGRNTQYF | TGTGCCTGGGCCGGGGAGGCTAGCGGGAGGAATACGCAGTATTTT
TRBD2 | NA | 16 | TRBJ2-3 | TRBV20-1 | CSARDPLAGESDTQYF | TGCAGTGCTAGGGACCCATTAGCGGGAGAATCAGATACGCAGTATTTT
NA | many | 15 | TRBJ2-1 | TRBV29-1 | CSVEGTAGAYNEQFF | TGCAGCGTTGAAGGGACCGCCGGGGCCTACAATGAGCAGTTCTTC
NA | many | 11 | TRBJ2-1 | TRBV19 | CASSISNEQFF | TGTGCCAGTAGCATTAGCAATGAGCAGTTCTTC
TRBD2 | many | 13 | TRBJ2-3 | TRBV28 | CASTGGRTDTQYF | TGTGCCAGCACCGGGGGGAGAACAGATACGCAGTATTTT
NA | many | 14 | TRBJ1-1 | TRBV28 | CASTLLQKNTEAFF | TGTGCCAGCACCCTCCTCCAGAAGAACACTGAAGCTTTCTTT
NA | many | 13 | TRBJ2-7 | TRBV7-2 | CASTGERSYEQYF | TGTGCCAGCACCGGGGAACGGTCCTACGAGCAGTACTTC
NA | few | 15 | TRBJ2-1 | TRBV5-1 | CASGYGQSSYNEQFF | TGCGCCAGTGGGTACGGTCAGAGCTCCTACAATGAGCAGTTCTTC
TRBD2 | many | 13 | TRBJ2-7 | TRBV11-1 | CASSWTSGYEQYF | TGTGCCAGCAGTTGGACTAGCGGGTACGAGCAGTACTTC
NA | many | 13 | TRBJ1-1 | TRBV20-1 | CSARDGLNTEAFF | TGCAGTGCTAGAGATGGATTGAACACTGAAGCTTTCTTT
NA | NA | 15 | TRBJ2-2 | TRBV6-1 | CASSATGSYTGELFF | TGTGCCAGCAGTGCGACCGGGAGCTACACCGGGGAGCTGTTTTTT
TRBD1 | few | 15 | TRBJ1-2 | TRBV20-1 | CSARRQGSANYGYTF | TGCAGTGCTAGACGACAGGGATCGGCGAACTATGGCTACACCTTC
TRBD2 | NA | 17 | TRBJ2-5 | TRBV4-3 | CASSQETGTSGQETQYF | TGCGCCAGCAGCCAAGAAACCGGGACTAGCGGGCAAGAGACCCAGTACTTC
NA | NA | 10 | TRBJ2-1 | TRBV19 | CASSMREQFF | TGTGCCAGTAGTATGAGGGAGCAGTTCTTC
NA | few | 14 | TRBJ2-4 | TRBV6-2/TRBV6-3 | CASSYGVAKNIQYF | TGTGCCAGCAGTTATGGAGTAGCCAAAAACATTCAGTACTTC
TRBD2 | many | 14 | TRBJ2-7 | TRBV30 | CAWERTSGSYEQYF | TGTGCCTGGGAGCGGACTAGCGGGAGCTACGAGCAGTACTTC
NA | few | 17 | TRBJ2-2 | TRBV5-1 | CASSLAGLYTLAGELFF | TGCGCCAGCAGCTTGGCTGGACTATATACCTTAGCCGGGGAGCTGTTTTTT
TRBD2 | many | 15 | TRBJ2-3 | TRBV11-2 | CASSGGTGGADTQYF | TGTGCCAGCAGCGGGGGTACGGGAGGCGCGGATACGCAGTATTTT
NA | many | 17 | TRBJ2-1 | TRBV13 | CASSDGLPGPTFNEQFF | TGTGCCAGCAGCGACGGCTTGCCGGGCCCCACGTTCAATGAGCAGTTCTTC
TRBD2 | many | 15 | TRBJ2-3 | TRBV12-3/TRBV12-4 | CASSSLAGGFDTQYF | TGTGCCAGCAGTTCCTTAGCGGGAGGATTCGATACGCAGTATTTT
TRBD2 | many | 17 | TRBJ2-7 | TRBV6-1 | CASSYPTGLAGYYEQYF | TGTGCCAGCAGTTACCCGACGGGACTAGCGGGTTATTACGAGCAGTACTTC
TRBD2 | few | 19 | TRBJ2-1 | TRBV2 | CASSEAGTSGRTLGNEQFF | TGTGCCAGCAGTGAAGCCGGAACGAGCGGGAGGACCTTGGGGAATGAGCAGTTCTTC
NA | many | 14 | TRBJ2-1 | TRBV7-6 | CASSRGFGYNEQFF | TGTGCCAGCAGCCGGGGGTTCGGTTACAATGAGCAGTTCTTC
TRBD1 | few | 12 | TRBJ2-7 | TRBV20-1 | CSVDRDAYEQYF | TGCAGTGTGGACAGGGACGCCTACGAGCAGTACTTC
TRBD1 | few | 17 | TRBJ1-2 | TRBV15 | CATSPVGETGGAYGYTF | TGTGCCACCAGCCCCGTAGGAGAGACAGGGGGTGCCTATGGCTACACCTTC
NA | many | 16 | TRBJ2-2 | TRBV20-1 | CSAREAGRVNTGELFF | TGCAGTGCTAGAGAAGCGGGTCGTGTAAACACCGGGGAGCTGTTTTTT
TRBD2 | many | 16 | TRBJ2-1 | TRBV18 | CASSPPAGGGGNEQFF | TGTGCCAGCTCACCACCGGCGGGAGGGGGAGGCAATGAGCAGTTCTTC
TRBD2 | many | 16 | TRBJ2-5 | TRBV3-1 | CASSFHPSGRAVTQYF | TGTGCCAGCAGCTTCCACCCAAGCGGGAGGGCCGTGACCCAGTACTTC
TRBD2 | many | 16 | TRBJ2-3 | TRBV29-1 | CSVNSGRSTSTDTQYF | TGCAGCGTGAATAGCGGGAGGTCCACTAGCACAGATACGCAGTATTTT
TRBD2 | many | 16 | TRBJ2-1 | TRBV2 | CASSFGTTISYNEQFF | TGTGCCAGCAGTTTCGGGACTACCATCTCCTACAATGAGCAGTTCTTC
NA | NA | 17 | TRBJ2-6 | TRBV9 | CASSVGTRPSGANVLTF | TGTGCCAGCAGCGTAGGTACCCGGCCCTCTGGGGCCAACGTCCTGACTTTC
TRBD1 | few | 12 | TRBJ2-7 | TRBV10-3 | CAISRQGVEQYF | TGTGCCATCAGCCGACAGGGGGTCGAGCAGTACTTC
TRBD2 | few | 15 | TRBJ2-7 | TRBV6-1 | CASRAGGGRGSEQYF | TGTGCCAGCAGGGCCGGGGGCGGGAGGGGGTCCGAGCAGTACTTC
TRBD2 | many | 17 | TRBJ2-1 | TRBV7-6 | CASSSPGGAGARNEQFF | TGTGCCAGCAGCTCCCCCGGCGGGGCGGGAGCTAGAAATGAGCAGTTCTTC
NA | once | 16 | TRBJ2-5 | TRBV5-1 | CASREWEFSGMETQYF | TGCGCCAGCAGGGAATGGGAGTTCTCAGGAATGGAGACCCAGTACTTC
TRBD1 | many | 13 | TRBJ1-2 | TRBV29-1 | CSVVQQGRDGYTF | TGCAGCGTCGTCCAACAGGGGAGGGATGGCTACACCTTC
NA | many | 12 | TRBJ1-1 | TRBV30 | CAWSGHSAEAFF | TGTGCCTGGAGCGGGCACTCGGCTGAAGCTTTCTTT
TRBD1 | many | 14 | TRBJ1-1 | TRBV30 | CAWRGDSMNTEAFF | TGTGCCTGGAGAGGGGACAGTATGAACACTGAAGCTTTCTTT
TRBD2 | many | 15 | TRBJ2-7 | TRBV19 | CASSLTSGSSYEQYF | TGTGCCAGCAGCTTGACTAGCGGGAGCTCCTACGAGCAGTACTTC
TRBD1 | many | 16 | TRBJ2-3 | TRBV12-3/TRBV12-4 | CASSQTGGGRTDTQYF | TGTGCCAGCAGCCAGACAGGGGGGGGGCGCACAGATACGCAGTATTTT
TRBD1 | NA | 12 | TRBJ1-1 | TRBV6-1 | CASRRGHTEAFF | TGTGCCAGCAGAAGGGGGCATACTGAAGCTTTCTTT
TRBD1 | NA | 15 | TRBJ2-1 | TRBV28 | CASTSPGQGTGEQFF | TGTGCCAGCACAAGTCCGGGACAGGGGACCGGTGAGCAGTTCTTC
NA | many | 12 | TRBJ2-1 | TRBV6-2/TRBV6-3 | CASSYGYNEQFF | TGTGCCAGCAGTTATGGTTACAATGAGCAGTTCTTC
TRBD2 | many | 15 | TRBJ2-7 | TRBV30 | CAWSATGTSGYEQYF | TGTGCCTGGAGTGCGACCGGGACTAGCGGCTACGAGCAGTACTTC
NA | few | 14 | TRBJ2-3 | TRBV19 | CASNAGFGTDTQYF | TGTGCCAGTAATGCAGGGTTCGGCACAGATACGCAGTATTTT
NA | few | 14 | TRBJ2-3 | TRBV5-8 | CASSLQQATDTQYF | TGCGCCAGCAGCTTGCAACAGGCAACAGATACGCAGTATTTT
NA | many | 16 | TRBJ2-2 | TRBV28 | CASSPPGAGNTGELFF | TGTGCCAGCAGTCCACCTGGTGCGGGGAACACCGGGGAGCTGTTTTTT
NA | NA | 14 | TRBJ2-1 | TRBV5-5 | CASSLQVGYNEQFF | TGTGCCAGCAGCTTGCAGGTAGGCTACAATGAGCAGTTCTTC
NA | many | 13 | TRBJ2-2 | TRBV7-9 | CASSSLGPGELFF | TGTGCCAGCAGCTCTCTGGGGCCCGGGGAGCTGTTTTTT
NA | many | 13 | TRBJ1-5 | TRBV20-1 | CSARSDSNQPQHF | TGCAGTGCAAGATCAGATAGCAATCAGCCCCAGCATTTT
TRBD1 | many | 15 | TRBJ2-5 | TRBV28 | CASSQGTGRRETQYF | TGTGCCAGCAGCCAAGGGACAGGGAGGAGAGAGACCCAGTACTTC
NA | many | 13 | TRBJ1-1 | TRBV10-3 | CAISESRETEAFF | TGTGCCATCAGTGAGTCGAGAGAGACTGAAGCTTTCTTT
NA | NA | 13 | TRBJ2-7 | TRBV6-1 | CASTRDTFYEQYF | TGTGCCAGCACCCGGGACACCTTCTACGAGCAGTACTTC
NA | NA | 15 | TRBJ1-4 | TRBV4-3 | CASSQDPVNNEKLFF | TGCGCCAGCAGCCAAGATCCAGTGAATAATGAAAAACTGTTTTTT
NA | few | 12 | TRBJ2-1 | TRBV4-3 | CASSQIADEQFF | TGCGCCAGCAGCCAAATAGCGGATGAGCAGTTCTTC
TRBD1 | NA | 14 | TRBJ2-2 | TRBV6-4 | CASRRDSSTGELFF | TGTGCCAGCAGAAGGGACAGCTCCACCGGGGAGCTGTTTTTT
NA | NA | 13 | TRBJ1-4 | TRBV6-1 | CASSEGGWEKLFF | TGTGCCAGCAGTGAGGGGGGGTGGGAAAAACTGTTTTTT